This T cell receptor (beta chain) was captured in a study of graft-versus-host responses after intestinal transplantation. As for the study in general: Anti-thymocyte globulin was used for induction in all recipients, who then took tacrolimus and steroids for about three years.

Study-wide results and limits: Detection of GvH clones occurred in recipient marrow, and some had their first appearance in ileum or blood. Peak circulating GvH clone levels were associated with early post-transplant HvG declines. In patients with graft-donor T cell macrochimerism, allograft graft-versus-host to host-versus-graft clonal ratios were high.

This CDR3 is 13 amino acids long. The germline V and J ends were trimmed by 0 bases and 4 bases, with 6 bases remaining between them. In germline, CDR1 is SGHDN, CDR2 FVKESK. In the case of this clone: Its cognate antigen is unknown.

Generated by immunoSEQ multiplex PCR, the TCRdb table keeps only in-frame clones and is missing some. The sample includes 70,000 to 100,000 clones, roughly 91% seen only once; the top ten take 0.3% to 0.4%. The sequences come from unstimulated CD4+ T cells sorted from spleen or lymph node cells, collected before intestinal transplant. The sequence derives from a human donor who received an intestinal transplant. The chain uses TRBV14 and TRBJ1-2, with D tentatively TRBD1 (5 bases). DNA for the CDR3: TGTGCCAGCAGCCAAGACAGGGCCTATGGCTACACCTTC. Translated, it gives CASSQDRAYGYTF.